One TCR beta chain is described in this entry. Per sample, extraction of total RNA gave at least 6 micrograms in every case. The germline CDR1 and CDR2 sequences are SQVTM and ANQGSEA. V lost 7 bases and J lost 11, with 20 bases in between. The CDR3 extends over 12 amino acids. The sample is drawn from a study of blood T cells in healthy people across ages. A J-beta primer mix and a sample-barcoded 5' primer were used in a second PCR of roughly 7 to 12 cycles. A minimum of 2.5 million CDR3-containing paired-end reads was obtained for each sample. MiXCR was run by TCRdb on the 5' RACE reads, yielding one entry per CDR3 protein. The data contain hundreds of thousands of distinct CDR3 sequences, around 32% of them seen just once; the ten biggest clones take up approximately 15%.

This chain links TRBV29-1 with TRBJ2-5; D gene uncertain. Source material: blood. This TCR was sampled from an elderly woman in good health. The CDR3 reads CSAATSYNEQYF. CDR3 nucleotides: TGCAGCGCTGCAACCTCTTACAATGAGCAGTACTTC.